This entry lists 17 T cell receptor beta chains sequenced from one sample in a study of cytomegalovirus exposure and HLA in healthy donors. The PCR ran on 60 Vbeta and 13 Jbeta primers. Sequenced by immunoSEQ multiplex PCR; TCRdb stores in-frame clones only, minus some. The sample holds about 96,000 clones, 65% to 85% seen once. Material for sequencing was PBMCs. The receptors originated from a female donor in good health and CMV-seropositive.

In nucleotides, the CDR3 is TGCGCCAGCAGCCGAGGGACAGGGCTAGCTGGGGCCAACGTCCTGACTTTC. Its translation: CASSRGTGLAGANVLTF. V usage is TRBV4-3 and J usage is TRBJ2-6; 9 bases align to TRBD1. The germline gives CDR1 LGHNA, CDR2 YSLEER. This CDR3 has 17 amino acids. Trimming removed 4 bases from V and 2 bases from J; junction bases left unmatched: 6.

This chain links TRBV15 with TRBJ2-7, with D tentatively TRBD1 (5 bases). V lost 5 bases, J lost 2 bases, and 13 bases lay in between. The CDR3 runs 14 residues. Germline V lookup: CDR1 LNHNV, CDR2 YYDKDF (reference sequence). This CDR3 is CATSGAEATYEQYF. Written as DNA, the CDR3 is TGTGCCACCAGCGGGGCAGAAGCCACCTACGAGCAGTACTTC.

The chain is built from TRBV10-3 and TRBJ1-1; 8 nucleotides match TRBD1. Germline assignment: CDR1 ENHRY and CDR2 SYGVKD. CDR3 size: 14 residues. V dropped 6 bases and J dropped 2; count of bases not matched to a gene: 5. The CDR3 loop reads CAIRGTGLNTEAFF. The CDR3 DNA follows: TGTGCCATCAGGGGGACAGGTCTAAACACTGAAGCTTTCTTT.

In its sample, this clone was seen a few times. J is TRBJ1-1 and V is TRBV20-1; 7 bases are shared with TRBD1. Per germline, CDR1 DFQATT and CDR2 SNEGSKA (reference sequence). The CDR3 is made up of 11 amino acids. With V trimmed by 6 bases and J by 7 bases, 5 bases remained unmatched. DNA for the CDR3: TGCAGTGCCTTGACAGGGCGTGAAGCTTTCTTT. Its translation: CSALTGREAFF.

The chain is built from TRBV28 and TRBJ2-7, with 8 bases that match TRBD1. The CDR3 contains 16 residues. In germline, CDR1 is MDHEN, CDR2 SYDVKM. Trimming removed 5 bases from V and 3 bases from J; junction bases left unmatched: 12. The CDR3 nucleotides are TGTGCCAGCAGTCCCGGGACAGGCCGTGTCCTCTACGAGCAGTACTTC. It is translated as CASSPGTGRVLYEQYF.

The V gene is TRBV7-2, the J gene TRBJ2-5; weak D call: TRBD2 (6 bases). Looked up from germline, CDR1 is SGHTA and CDR2 is FQGNSA. Trimming cost V 3 bases and J 5 bases, with 10 bases left between them. This CDR3 region has 13 residues. CDR3 amino acids: CASSFAGRETQYF. The CDR3 DNA follows: TGTGCCAGCAGCTTCGCGGGACGGGAGACCCAGTACTTC.

This clone was detected once. This chain joins TRBV28 and TRBJ1-5; possibly TRBD1 for D (6 bases). The CDR3 totals 17 residues. Germline CDR1 is MDHEN and CDR2 is SYDVKM. Trimming took 1 base from V and 1 from J, leaving 14 bases between them. The CDR3 nucleotides are TGTGCCAGCAGTTTATTTGTTGGCGGGGGCAGCAATCAGCCCCAGCATTTT. As protein: CASSLFVGGGSNQPQHF. Together with reference TRBV28 and TRBJ1-5, the CDR3 gives the full variable domain: DVKVTQSSRYLVKRTGEKVFLECVQDMDHENMFWYRQDPGLGLRLIYFSYDVKMKEKGDIPEGYSVSREKKERFSLILESASTNQTSMYLCASSLFVGGGSNQPQHFGDGTRLSIL.

This chain connects TRBV28 to TRBJ2-1; D remains unclear. Germline loops: CDR1 MDHEN, CDR2 SYDVKM. CDR3 size: 15 residues. Trimming stripped 7 bases from V and 4 bases from J, with 17 bases between. CDR3 protein: CASTDTGMGYNEQFF. The CDR3 region has the DNA TGTGCCAGCACCGACACCGGTATGGGTTACAATGAGCAGTTCTTC. Based on the CDR3 plus reference TRBV28 and TRBJ2-1, the full variable domain is DVKVTQSSRYLVKRTGEKVFLECVQDMDHENMFWYRQDPGLGLRLIYFSYDVKMKEKGDIPEGYSVSREKKERFSLILESASTNQTSMYLCASTDTGMGYNEQFFGPGTRLTVL.

The chain links TRBV2 to TRBJ2-7; 9 bases map to TRBD2. In germline, CDR1 is SNHLY, CDR2 FYNNEI. Trimming took 5 bases from V and 9 from J; bases not matched to a gene: 14. This CDR3 contains 15 residues. DNA for the CDR3: TGTGCCAGCAGTCTTAATCGGGCTAGCGGGACCGGGCAGTACTTC. It is translated as CASSLNRASGTGQYF.

This chain links TRBV5-4 with TRBJ2-7, with D possibly TRBD2 on 7 matching bases. The germline V gene has CDR1 SGHNT and CDR2 YYREEE (reference sequence). The V gene lost 4 bases and the J gene lost 5 bases, with 16 bases spanning the gap. The CDR3 is 14 amino acids. The CDR3 spells CASSRGGGPDEQYF. The DNA of the CDR3 is TGTGCCAGCAGCCGAGGGGGAGGGCCGGACGAGCAGTACTTC.

The rearrangement joins TRBV5-6 to TRBJ1-1, with D unclear. CDR1 and CDR2 from the germline V gene are SGHDT and YYEEEE. Trimming pared 4 bases from V and 3 bases from J, leaving 13 bases between. The CDR3 totals 14 residues. The CDR3 is CASSPRARDTEAFF. CDR3 in DNA: TGTGCCAGCAGCCCGCGGGCCCGAGACACTGAAGCTTTCTTT.

The V and J genes are TRBV10-1 and TRBJ2-7; 7 nucleotides line up with TRBD1. V trimming: 6 bases; J trimming: 3 bases; junction bases outside the gene matches: 14. This CDR3 comprises 16 residues. Germline CDR1 WNHNN, CDR2 SYGVQD (reference sequence). As DNA, the CDR3 is TGCGCCAGCAGGACACCGGAGGACAGGAACCACTACGAGCAGTACTTC. Protein: CASRTPEDRNHYEQYF.

This clone appeared once. The chain links TRBV9 to TRBJ2-3, with 8 bases lining up with TRBD2. This CDR3 is built from 15 residues. Germline CDR1 reads SGDLS; CDR2 reads YYNGEE. J was trimmed by 3 bases and V by 0 bases; bases with no gene match: 3. The CDR3 nucleotides are TGTGCCAGCAGCGTAGAAGGCGGGGGGACAGATACGCAGTATTTT. Residues: CASSVEGGGTDTQYF.

This chain links TRBV10-2 with TRBJ2-2; 8 bases align to TRBD1. The CDR3 has 14 amino acids. In germline, CDR1 is WSHSY, CDR2 SAAADI. The V gene end was trimmed by 8 bases and the J gene end by 3 bases; junction bases not matched to a gene: 5. CDR3 nucleotides: TGCGCCAGCTCCCCAGGGGGCGACACCGGGGAGCTGTTTTTT. Residues: CASSPGGDTGELFF.

This rearrangement joins TRBV2 to TRBJ2-7; 7 bases agree with TRBD2. Germline V lookup: CDR1 SNHLY, CDR2 FYNNEI. The V and J ends lost 7 bases and 2 bases, in that order; junction bases with no gene match: 11. This CDR3 has 15 amino acids. This CDR3 reads CASTKGGSGTYEQYF. In DNA, the CDR3 is TGTGCCAGCACCAAGGGCGGGAGCGGAACCTACGAGCAGTACTTC.

V usage is TRBV6-1 and J usage is TRBJ1-1; tentatively, D is TRBD1 (5 bases). The V end lost 4 bases, the J end lost 5 bases, and 11 bases lay between the germline ends. Germline-derived CDR1 and CDR2 are MNHNS and SASEGT. This CDR3 spans 13 amino acids. DNA of the CDR3: TGTGCCAGCAGTGGCAGGGTAATAACTGAAGCTTTCTTT. This translates into CASSGRVITEAFF.

The rearrangement joins TRBV10-1 to TRBJ1-1; D remains ambiguous. With 0 bases removed from V and 0 bases from J, the gap between germline ends came to 14 bases. The germline gives CDR1 WNHNN, CDR2 SYGVQD (reference sequence). This CDR3 is built from 17 residues. CDR3 sequence reads: CASSESRPSTLNTEAFF. Written as DNA, the CDR3 is TGCGCCAGCAGTGAGTCGAGGCCAAGTACGCTGAACACTGAAGCTTTCTTT.